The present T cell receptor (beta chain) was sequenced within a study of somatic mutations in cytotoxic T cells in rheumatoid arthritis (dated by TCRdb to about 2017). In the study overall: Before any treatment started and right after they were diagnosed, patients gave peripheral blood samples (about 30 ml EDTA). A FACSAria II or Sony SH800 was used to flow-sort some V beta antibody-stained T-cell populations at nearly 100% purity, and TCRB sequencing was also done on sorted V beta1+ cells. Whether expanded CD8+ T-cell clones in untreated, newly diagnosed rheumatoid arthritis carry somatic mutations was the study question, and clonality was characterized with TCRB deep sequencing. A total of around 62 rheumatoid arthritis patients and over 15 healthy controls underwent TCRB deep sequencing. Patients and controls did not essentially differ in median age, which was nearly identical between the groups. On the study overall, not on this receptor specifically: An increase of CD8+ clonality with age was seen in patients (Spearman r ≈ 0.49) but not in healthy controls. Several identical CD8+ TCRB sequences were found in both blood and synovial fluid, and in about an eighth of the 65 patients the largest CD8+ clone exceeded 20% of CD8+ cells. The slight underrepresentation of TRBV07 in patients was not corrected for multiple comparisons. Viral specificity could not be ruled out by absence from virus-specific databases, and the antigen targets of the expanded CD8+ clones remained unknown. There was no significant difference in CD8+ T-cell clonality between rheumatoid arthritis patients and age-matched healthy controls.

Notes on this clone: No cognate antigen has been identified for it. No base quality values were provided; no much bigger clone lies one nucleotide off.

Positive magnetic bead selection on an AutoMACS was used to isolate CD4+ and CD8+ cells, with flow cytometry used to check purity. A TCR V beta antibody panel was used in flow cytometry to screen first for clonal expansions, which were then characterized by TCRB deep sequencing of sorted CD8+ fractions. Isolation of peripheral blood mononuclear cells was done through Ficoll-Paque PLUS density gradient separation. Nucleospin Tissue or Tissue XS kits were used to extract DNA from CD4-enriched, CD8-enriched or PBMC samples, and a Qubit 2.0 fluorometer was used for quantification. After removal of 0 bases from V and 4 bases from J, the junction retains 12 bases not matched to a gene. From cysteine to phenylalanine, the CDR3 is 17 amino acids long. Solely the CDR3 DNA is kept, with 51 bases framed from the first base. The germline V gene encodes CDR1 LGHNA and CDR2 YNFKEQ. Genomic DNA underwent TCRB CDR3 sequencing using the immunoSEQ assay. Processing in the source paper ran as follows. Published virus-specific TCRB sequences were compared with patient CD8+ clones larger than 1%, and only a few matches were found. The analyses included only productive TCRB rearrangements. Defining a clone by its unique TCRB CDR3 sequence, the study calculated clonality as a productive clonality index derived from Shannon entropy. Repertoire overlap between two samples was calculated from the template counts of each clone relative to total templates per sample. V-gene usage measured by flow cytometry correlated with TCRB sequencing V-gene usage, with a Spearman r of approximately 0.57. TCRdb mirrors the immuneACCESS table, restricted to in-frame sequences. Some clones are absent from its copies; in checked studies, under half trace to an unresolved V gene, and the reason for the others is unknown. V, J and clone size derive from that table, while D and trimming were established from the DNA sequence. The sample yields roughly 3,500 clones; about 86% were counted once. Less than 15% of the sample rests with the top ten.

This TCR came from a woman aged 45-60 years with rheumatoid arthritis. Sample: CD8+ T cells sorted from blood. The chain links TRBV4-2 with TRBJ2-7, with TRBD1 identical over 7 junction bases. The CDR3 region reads CASSQEETGTTGYEQYF. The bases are TGTGCCAGCAGCCAAGAGGAGACAGGGACCACAGGGTACGAGCAGTACTTC.